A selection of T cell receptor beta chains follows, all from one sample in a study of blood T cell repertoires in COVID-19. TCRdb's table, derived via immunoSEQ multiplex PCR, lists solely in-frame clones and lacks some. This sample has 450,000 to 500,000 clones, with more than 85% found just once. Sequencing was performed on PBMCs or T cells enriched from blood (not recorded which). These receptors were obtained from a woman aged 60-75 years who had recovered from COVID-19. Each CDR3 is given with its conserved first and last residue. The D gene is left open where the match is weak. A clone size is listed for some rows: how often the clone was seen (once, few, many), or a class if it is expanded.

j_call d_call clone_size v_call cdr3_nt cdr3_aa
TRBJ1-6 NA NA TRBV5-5 TGTGCCAGCAGCTTGGAAAACAGGGTTAGCTCCTATAATTCACCCCTCCACTTT CASSLENRVSSYNSPLHF
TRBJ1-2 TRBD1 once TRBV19 TGTGCCAGTAGCCGGACACTACAGCTCCCGGACAGGAACTATGGCTACACCTTC CASSRTLQLPDRNYGYTF
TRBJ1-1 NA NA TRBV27 TGTGCCAGCAGTTTATCATCAGGGGCAGCGATTGAAGCTTTCTTT CASSLSSGAAIEAFF
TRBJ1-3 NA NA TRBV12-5 TGTGCTAGTGGTTTGGGACAGCACTCTGGAAACACCATATATTTT CASGLGQHSGNTIYF
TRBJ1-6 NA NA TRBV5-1 TGCGCCAGCAGCTTCAGGGTTCTGAATTCACCCCTCCACTTT CASSFRVLNSPLHF
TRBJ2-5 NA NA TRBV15 TGTGCCACCAGCAGGATAACAGGGTGGGAGACCCAGTACTTC CATSRITGWETQYF
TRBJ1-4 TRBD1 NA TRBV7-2 TGTGCCAGCAGCTCAGCACCGGGACAGGGGGGAAAACTGTTTTTT CASSSAPGQGGKLFF
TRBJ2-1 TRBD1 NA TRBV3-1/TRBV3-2 TGTGCCAGCAGCCAACGGGGGACAGGGGGGTACGATGAGCAGTTCTTC CASSQRGTGGYDEQFF
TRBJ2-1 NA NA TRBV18 TGTGCCAGCTCACCGAGCACTGGGCCCAATGAGCAGTTCTTC CASSPSTGPNEQFF
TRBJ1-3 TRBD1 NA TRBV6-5 TGTGCCAGCAGTTGGGGGACAGGACCCTCTGGAAACACCATATATTTT CASSWGTGPSGNTIYF
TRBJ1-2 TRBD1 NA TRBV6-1 TGTGCCAGCAGTGTTTGGTCCCGGGACAGGGGAGGTGGCTACACCTTC CASSVWSRDRGGGYTF
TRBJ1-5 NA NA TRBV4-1 TGCGCCAGCAGCCAAGAGGGGGCAGCTTATCAGCCCCAGCATTTT CASSQEGAAYQPQHF
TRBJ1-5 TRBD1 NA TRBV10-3 TGTGCCATCAAGGGGGCAGGAGATCAGCCCCAGCATTTT CAIKGAGDQPQHF
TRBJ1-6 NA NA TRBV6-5 TGTGCCAGCGGAACAGGGAGGGCCTATAATTCACCCCTCCACTTT CASGTGRAYNSPLHF
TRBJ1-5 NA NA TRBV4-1 TGCGCCAGCAGCCGCGCTTCGGGGTGGGATCAGCCCCAGCATTTT CASSRASGWDQPQHF
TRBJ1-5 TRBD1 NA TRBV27 TGTGCCAGCAGGGGGACAGGGGGTTCTTTAGGCAATCAGCCCCAGCATTTT CASRGTGGSLGNQPQHF
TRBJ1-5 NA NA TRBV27 TGTGCCAGCAGTTTAAGCGGCGGTGCGGGGAAGGGTCAGCCCCAGCATTTT CASSLSGGAGKGQPQHF
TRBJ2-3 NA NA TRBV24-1 TGTGCCACCAGCCTAGCACTGGCTGGCACAGATACGCAGTATTTT CATSLALAGTDTQYF
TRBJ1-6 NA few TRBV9 TGTGCCAGCAGCCGGGGCGGGGGTAGTCCCCTCCACTTT CASSRGGGSPLHF
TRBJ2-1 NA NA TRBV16 TGTGCCAGCAGCCAAATCGACAAGAACAATGAGCAGTTCTTC CASSQIDKNNEQFF
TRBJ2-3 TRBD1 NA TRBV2 TGTGCCAGCGCCCAGGGGGCAAAAACAGATACGCAGTATTTT CASAQGAKTDTQYF
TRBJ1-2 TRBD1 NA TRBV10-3 TGTGCCATCGGGGGGACAGGGCGTGACTACACCTTC CAIGGTGRDYTF
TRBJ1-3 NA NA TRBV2 TGTGCCAGCAGTGAGGTGTCGGGGGGAAACACCATATATTTT CASSEVSGGNTIYF
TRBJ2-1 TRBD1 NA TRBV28 TGTGCCAGCAGTTTCTCAGGGGGTGGCTACAATGAGCAGTTCTTC CASSFSGGGYNEQFF
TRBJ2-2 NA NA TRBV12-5 TGTGCTAGCGGGAGTATCACCGGGGAGCTGTTTTTT CASGSITGELFF
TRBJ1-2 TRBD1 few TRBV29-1 TGCAGCGTTCCGACAGGGGCGTATGGCTACACCTTC CSVPTGAYGYTF
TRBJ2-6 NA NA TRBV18 TGTGCCAGCTCACCGCAGGGGCAGAGCTCTGGGGCCAACGTCCTGACTTTC CASSPQGQSSGANVLTF
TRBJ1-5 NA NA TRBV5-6 TGTGCCAGCAGCTTGGCCGGGGGTTCGGGGGAGCCCCAGCATTTT CASSLAGGSGEPQHF
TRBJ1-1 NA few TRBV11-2 TGTGCCAGCAGCTTAAGTGCGGGCGGGCAGAACACTGAAGCTTTCTTT CASSLSAGGQNTEAFF
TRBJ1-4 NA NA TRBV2 TGTGCCAGCAGTTGGCGGAAAGCTAATGAAAAACTGTTTTTT CASSWRKANEKLFF
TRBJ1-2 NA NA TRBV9 TGTGCCAGCAGCCCACAGAGTTATAACTATGGCTACACCTTC CASSPQSYNYGYTF
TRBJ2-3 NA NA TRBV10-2 TGCGCCAGCAGAAGGGGGGGCCTAGGGAGCACAGATACGCAGTATTTT CASRRGGLGSTDTQYF
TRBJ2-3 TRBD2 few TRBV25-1 TGTGCCAGCAGTTTGACTAGCGGGGCCACAGATACGCAGTATTTT CASSLTSGATDTQYF
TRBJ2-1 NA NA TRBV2 TGTGCCAGCAGTGACAGGGGCGGGAATGAGCAGTTCTTC CASSDRGGNEQFF
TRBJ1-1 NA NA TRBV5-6 TGTGCCAGCAGCCCCGACAGTTTCACTGAAGCTTTCTTT CASSPDSFTEAFF
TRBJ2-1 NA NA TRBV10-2 TGCGCCAGCAGTGTCCCAGGGATCCTATTCTACAATGAGCAGTTCTTC CASSVPGILFYNEQFF
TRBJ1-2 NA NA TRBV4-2 TGTGCCAGCAGCCAAGAAGCCTTTAACTATGGCTACACCTTC CASSQEAFNYGYTF
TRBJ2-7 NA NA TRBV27 TGTGCCAGCAGTTTATCGTTATACCCGGGCGAGCAGTACTTC CASSLSLYPGEQYF
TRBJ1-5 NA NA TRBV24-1 TGTGCCACCAGTCGACAGTCCAATCAGCCCCAGCATTTT CATSRQSNQPQHF
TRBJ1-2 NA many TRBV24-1 TGTGCCACCCTTAAGCCCGGGACATCCGATGGCTACACCTTC CATLKPGTSDGYTF
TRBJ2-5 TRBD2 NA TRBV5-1 TGCGCCAGCAGCGCGGGACTAGCGGGGGGCCAAGAGACCCAGTACTTC CASSAGLAGGQETQYF
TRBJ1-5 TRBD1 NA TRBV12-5 TGTGCTAGTGGGGGGGGACAGGCCAATCAGCCCCAGCATTTT CASGGGQANQPQHF
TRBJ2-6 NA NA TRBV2 TGTGCCAGCAGGGTTTCTAGGTCCGGGGCCAACGTCCTGACTTTC CASRVSRSGANVLTF
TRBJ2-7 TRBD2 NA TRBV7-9 TGTGCCAGCAGTATTACTAGCGGGGGGGCTTCCGAGCAGTACTTC CASSITSGGASEQYF
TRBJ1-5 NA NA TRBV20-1 TGCAGTGCTAGTCCCGACAGGAATTTCAATCAGCCCCAGCATTTT CSASPDRNFNQPQHF
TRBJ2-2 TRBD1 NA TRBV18 TGTGCCAGCTCACCAATCCGGGGACAGGGCGGCACCGGGGAGCTGTTTTTT CASSPIRGQGGTGELFF